The 5 T cell receptor beta chains presented below share a single source sample, sequenced in a study of response to subunit inactivated influenza vaccine. TCRdb reprocessed the RT-PCR reads via MiXCR and lists one record per CDR3 protein. The data show 300,000 to 350,000 distinct CDR3 sequences, with 22% seen just once and over 9% held by the top ten. The specimen was PBMCs from blood, collected 21 months after vaccination. The source of these receptors is a man between 50 and 75 years old who received an inactivated influenza vaccine.

This clonotype occurred many times. The chain couples TRBV10-1 to TRBJ1-2; D perhaps matches TRBD1 (5 bases). With 6 bases removed from V and 3 bases from J, the gap between germline ends came to 14 bases. The CDR3 is 14 amino acids. The germline V gene has CDR1 WNHNN and CDR2 SYGVQD (reference sequence). In nucleotides, the CDR3 is TGCGCCAGCAGCGGGGGACGGTCTTACTATGGCTACACCTTC. Protein product: CASSGGRSYYGYTF.

There are many counts of this clonotype. The CDR3 region is CSARVVTGANQPQHF. DNA for the CDR3: TGCAGTGCTAGAGTGGTGACAGGGGCCAATCAGCCCCAGCATTTT. This chain connects TRBV20-1 to TRBJ1-5; 8 positions agree with TRBD1. V gave up 1 base and J gave up 3 bases; unmatched junction bases: 5. The V gene's germline CDR1 is DFQATT and CDR2 SNEGSKA (reference sequence). This CDR3 is built from 15 residues.

This chain uses TRBV28 with TRBJ1-2; D might be TRBD1 (5 bases). V lost 5 bases and J 4 bases, leaving 11 bases between the germline ends. Germline CDR1 and CDR2: MDHEN and SYDVKM. This CDR3 contains 13 residues. The CDR3 DNA sequence: TGTGCCAGCAGTGATCAGACAGCCTATGGCTACACCTTC. Translation: CASSDQTAYGYTF.

This clonotype was picked up many times. Written as DNA, the CDR3 is TGTGCCAGCAGTTACTCAGGGGTGACTGAAGCTTTCTTT. Its translation is CASSYSGVTEAFF. The chain recombines TRBV6-5 with TRBJ1-1, with D possibly matching TRBD1 (5 bases). The V end lost 0 bases, the J end lost 5 bases, and 7 bases lay between the germline ends. Germline V gene lookup returns CDR1 MNHEY and CDR2 SVGAGI. The CDR3 is made up of 13 amino acids.

The gene calls are TRBV20-1 and TRBJ1-6; D gene uncertain. The CDR3 contains 17 residues. Germline V gives CDR1 DFQATT, CDR2 SNEGSKA (reference sequence). Trimming took off 1 base at V and 0 bases at J, with 13 bases between the two ends. CDR3 amino acids: CSARATNASSYNSPLHF. The CDR3 DNA reads as TGCAGTGCTAGAGCGACTAACGCTAGCTCCTATAATTCACCCCTCCACTTT.